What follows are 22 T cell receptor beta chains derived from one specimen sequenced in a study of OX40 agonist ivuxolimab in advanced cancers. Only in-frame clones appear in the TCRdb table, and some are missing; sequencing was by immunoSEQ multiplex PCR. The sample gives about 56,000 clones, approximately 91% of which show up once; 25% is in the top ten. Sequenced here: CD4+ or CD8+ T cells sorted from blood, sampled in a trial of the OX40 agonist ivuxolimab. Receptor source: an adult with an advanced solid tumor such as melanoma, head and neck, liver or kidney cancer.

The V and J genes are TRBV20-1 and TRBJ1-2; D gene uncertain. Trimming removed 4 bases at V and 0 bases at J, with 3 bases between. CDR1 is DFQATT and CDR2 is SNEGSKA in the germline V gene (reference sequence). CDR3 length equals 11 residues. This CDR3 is CSAKTNYGYTF. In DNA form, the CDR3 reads TGCAGTGCTAAGACTAACTATGGCTACACCTTC.

The CDR3: CASSPATEKNIQYF. In DNA, the CDR3 is TGTGCCAGCAGTCCTGCTACGGAGAAAAACATTCAGTACTTC. V is TRBV6-5 and J is TRBJ2-4; no clear D. The CDR3 contains 14 residues. The germline CDR1 and CDR2 sequences are MNHEY and SVGAGI. Deletions cut 5 bases from V and 4 bases from J, with 12 bases between.

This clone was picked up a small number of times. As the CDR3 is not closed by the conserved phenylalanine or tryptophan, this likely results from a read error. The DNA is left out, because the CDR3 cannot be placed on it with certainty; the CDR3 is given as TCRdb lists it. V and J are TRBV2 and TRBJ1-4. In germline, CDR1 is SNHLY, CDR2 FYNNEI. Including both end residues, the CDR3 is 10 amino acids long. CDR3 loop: CASGTSVVIL.

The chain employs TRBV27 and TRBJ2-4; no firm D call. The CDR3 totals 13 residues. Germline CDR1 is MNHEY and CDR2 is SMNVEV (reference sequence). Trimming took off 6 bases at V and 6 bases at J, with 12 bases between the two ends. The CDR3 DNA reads TGTGCCAGCAGCGCTCGCCACGGAAACATTCAGTACTTC. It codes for CASSARHGNIQYF.

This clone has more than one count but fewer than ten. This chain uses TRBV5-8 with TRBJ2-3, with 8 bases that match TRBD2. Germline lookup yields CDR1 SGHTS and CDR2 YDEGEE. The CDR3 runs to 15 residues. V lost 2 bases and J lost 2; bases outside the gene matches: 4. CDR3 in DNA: TGTGCCAGCAGCTTCCTAGCGGGTACCACAGATACGCAGTATTTT. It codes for CASSFLAGTTDTQYF.

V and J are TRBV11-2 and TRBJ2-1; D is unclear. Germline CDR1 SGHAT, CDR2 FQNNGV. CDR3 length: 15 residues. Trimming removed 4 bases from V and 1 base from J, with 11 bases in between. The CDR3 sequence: CASSSGGDSYNEQFF. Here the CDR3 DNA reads TGTGCCAGCAGCTCTGGCGGAGATTCCTACAATGAGCAGTTCTTC.

DNA for the CDR3: TGCAGCGTTGTACTCGGGACAGCGCTCACCGGGGAGCTGTTTTTT. This sequence encodes CSVVLGTALTGELFF. This chain links TRBV29-1 with TRBJ2-2, with 7 bases identical to TRBD1. The CDR3 extends over 15 amino acids. From germline, CDR1 is SQVTM and CDR2 ANQGSEA. Unmatched junction bases numbered 9, after V lost 4 bases and J lost 4 bases.

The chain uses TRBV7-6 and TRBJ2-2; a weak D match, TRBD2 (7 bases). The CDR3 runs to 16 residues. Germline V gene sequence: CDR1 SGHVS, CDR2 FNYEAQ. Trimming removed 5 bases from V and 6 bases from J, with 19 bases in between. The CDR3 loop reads CASSPRGGALAGELFF. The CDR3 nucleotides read TGTGCCAGCAGCCCTAGGGGGGGAGCCCTCGCCGGGGAGCTGTTTTTT. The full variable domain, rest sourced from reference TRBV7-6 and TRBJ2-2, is GAGVSQSPRYKVTKRGQDVALRCDPISGHVSLYWYRQALGQGPEFLTYFNYEAQQDKSGLPNDRFSAERPEGSISTLTIQRTEQRDSAMYRCASSPRGGALAGELFFGEGSRLTVL.

CDR3 residues: CAISESPDRDQYF. In nucleotides, the CDR3 is TGTGCCATCAGTGAGTCCCCAGACCGAGACCAGTACTTC. The chain carries TRBV10-3 and TRBJ2-7; D ambiguous. Germline CDR1 ENHRY, CDR2 SYGVKD. Trimming removed 0 bases at V and 10 bases at J, with 13 bases between. The CDR3 is made up of 13 amino acids.

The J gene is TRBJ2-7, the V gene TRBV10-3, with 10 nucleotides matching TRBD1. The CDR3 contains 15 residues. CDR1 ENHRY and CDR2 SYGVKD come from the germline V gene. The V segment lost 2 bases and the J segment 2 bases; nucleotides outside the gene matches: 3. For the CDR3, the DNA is TGTGCCATCAGTGAGCCGGGACAGGGGACCTACGAGCAGTACTTC. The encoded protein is CAISEPGQGTYEQYF.

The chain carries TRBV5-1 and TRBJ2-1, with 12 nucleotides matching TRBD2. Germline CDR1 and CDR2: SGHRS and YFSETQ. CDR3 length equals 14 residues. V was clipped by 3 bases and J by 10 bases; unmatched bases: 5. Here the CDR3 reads CASSSGLAGQEQFF. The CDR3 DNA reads TGCGCCAGCAGCTCGGGACTAGCGGGCCAGGAGCAGTTCTTC.

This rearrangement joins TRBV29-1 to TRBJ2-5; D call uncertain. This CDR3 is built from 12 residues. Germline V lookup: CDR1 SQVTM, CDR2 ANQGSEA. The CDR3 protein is CRGYSLQETQYF. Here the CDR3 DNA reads TGCAGGGGGTATTCCTTACAAGAGACCCAGTACTTC.

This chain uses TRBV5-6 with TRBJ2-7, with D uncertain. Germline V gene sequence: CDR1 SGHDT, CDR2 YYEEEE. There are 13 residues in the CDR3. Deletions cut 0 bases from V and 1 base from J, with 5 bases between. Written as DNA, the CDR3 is TGTGCCAGCAGCTTGGGTTGGTCCTACGAGCAGTACTTC. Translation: CASSLGWSYEQYF.

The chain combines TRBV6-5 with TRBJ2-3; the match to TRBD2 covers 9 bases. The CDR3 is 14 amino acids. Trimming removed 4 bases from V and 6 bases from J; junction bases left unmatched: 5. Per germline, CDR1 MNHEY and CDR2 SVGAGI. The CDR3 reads CASSFSGSGDTQYF. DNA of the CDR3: TGTGCCAGCAGTTTTAGCGGGAGCGGGGATACGCAGTATTTT.

This chain's CDR3 is CSAPRGDPTGEQYF. The CDR3 DNA follows: TGCAGCGCCCCGCGGGGGGATCCTACGGGAGAGCAGTACTTC. The chain uses TRBV29-1 and TRBJ2-7, with 8 nucleotides matching TRBD2. Per the germline V gene, CDR1 is SQVTM and CDR2 is ANQGSEA. The CDR3 totals 14 residues. The trim removed 7 bases at V and 7 bases at J, leaving 15 bases unmatched.

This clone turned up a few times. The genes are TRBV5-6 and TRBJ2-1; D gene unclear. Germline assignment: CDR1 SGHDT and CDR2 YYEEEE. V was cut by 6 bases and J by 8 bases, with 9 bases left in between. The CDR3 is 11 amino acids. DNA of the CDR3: TGTGCCAGCACCCTAGGCTATGAGCAGTTCTTC. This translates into CASTLGYEQFF.

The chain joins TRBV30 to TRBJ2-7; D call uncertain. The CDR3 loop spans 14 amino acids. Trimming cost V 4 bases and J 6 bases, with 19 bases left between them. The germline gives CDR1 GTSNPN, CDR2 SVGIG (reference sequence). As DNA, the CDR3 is TGTGCCTGGAACGTAGGGCTAGTGAATTTCGAGCAGTACTTC. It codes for CAWNVGLVNFEQYF. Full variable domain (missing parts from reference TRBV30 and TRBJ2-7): SQTIHQWPATLVQPVGSPLSLECTVEGTSNPNLYWYRQAAGRGLQLLFYSVGIGQISSEVPQNLSASRPQDRQFILSSKKLLLSDSGFYLCAWNVGLVNFEQYFGPGTRLTVT.

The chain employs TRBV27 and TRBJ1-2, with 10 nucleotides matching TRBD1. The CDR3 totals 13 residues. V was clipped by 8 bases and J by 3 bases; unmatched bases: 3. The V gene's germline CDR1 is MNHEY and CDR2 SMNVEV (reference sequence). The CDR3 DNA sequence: TGTGCCAGCTATGGGACAGGGGACTATGGCTACACCTTC. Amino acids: CASYGTGDYGYTF.

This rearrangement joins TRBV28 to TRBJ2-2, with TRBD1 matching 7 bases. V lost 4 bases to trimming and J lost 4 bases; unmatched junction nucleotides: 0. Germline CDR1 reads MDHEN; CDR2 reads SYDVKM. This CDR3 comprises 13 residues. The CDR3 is CASSYRGTGELFF. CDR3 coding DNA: TGTGCCAGCAGTTACAGGGGCACCGGGGAGCTGTTTTTT. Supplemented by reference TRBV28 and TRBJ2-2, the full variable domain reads DVKVTQSSRYLVKRTGEKVFLECVQDMDHENMFWYRQDPGLGLRLIYFSYDVKMKEKGDIPEGYSVSREKKERFSLILESASTNQTSMYLCASSYRGTGELFFGEGSRLTVL.

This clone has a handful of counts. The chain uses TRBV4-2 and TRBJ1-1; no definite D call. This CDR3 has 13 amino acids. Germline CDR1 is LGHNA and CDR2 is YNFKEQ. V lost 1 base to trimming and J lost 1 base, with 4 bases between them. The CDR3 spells CASSQGQNTEAFF. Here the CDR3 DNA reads TGTGCCAGCAGCCAAGGACAGAACACTGAAGCTTTCTTT.

This CDR3 is CASSQDLGLPNLFTF. The CDR3 nucleotides are TGCGCCAGCAGCCAAGATCTAGGCCTCCCCAATCTCTTCACCTTC. The chain carries TRBV4-3 and TRBJ1-2; D unclear. Germline lookup yields CDR1 LGHNA and CDR2 YSLEER. Trimming removed 0 bases from V and 13 bases from J, with 21 bases in between. The CDR3 has 15 amino acids.

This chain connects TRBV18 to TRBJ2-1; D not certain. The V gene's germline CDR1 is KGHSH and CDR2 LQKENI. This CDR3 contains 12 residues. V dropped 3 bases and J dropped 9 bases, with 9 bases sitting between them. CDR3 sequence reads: CASSPLSGEQFF. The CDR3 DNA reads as TGTGCCAGCTCACCTCTGTCGGGTGAGCAGTTCTTC.